These 30 T cell receptor beta chains were sequenced from one sample in a study of T-cell memory formation after mild COVID-19. TCRdb re-called the 5' RACE reads through MiXCR, storing one row per CDR3 protein. Of more than 55,000 distinct CDR3 sequences in the sample, more than 8% were seen once. Sequences were obtained from PBMCs or a T cell subset sorted from them (not recorded which). All receptors derive from a man aged 18 to 29 who had mild COVID-19 (a few samples of this study predate the infection). Cell type and time point are not known.

The chain carries TRBV7-3 and TRBJ2-7; D may be TRBD2 (5 bases). The germline V gene encodes CDR1 SGHTA and CDR2 FQGTGA. The CDR3 has 13 amino acids. With 3 bases removed from V and 6 bases from J, the gap between germline ends came to 12 bases. CDR3 DNA: TGTGCCAGCAGCTTCCCTTCGGGGTCCGAGCAGTACGTC. It is translated as CASSFPSGSEQYV.

The table lists this clonotype with a few counts. The chain has TRBV18 and TRBJ2-4, with D perhaps TRBD1 (5 bases). The V and J ends lost 1 base and 10 bases respectively, with 23 bases between them. The CDR3 totals 17 residues. CDR1 and CDR2 (germline): KGHSH, LQKENI. The CDR3 DNA is TGTGCCAGCTCACCACGGCAGGTCGGTCTCCCCCAGGGAATTCAGTACTTC. Its translation: CASSPRQVGLPQGIQYF.

This chain connects TRBV2 to TRBJ1-1; tentative D call: TRBD1 (5 bases). The CDR3 contains 15 residues. Germline V lookup: CDR1 SNHLY, CDR2 FYNNEI. Trimming cost V 2 bases and J 3 bases, with 13 bases left between them. The CDR3 region is CASSERGRGDTEAFF. For the CDR3, the DNA is TGTGCCAGCAGTGAACGGGGCAGAGGAGACACTGAAGCTTTCTTT.

The chain links TRBV5-6 to TRBJ2-7; D uncertain. Between the trimmed V and J ends, which lost 3 bases and 6 bases, there was a span of 7 bases. This CDR3 has 11 residues. Germline lookup yields CDR1 SGHDT and CDR2 YYEEEE. CDR3 region: CASSSGSEQYV. In DNA form, the CDR3 reads TGTGCCAGCAGCTCCGGTAGCGAGCAGTACGTC.

This clonotype was picked up many times. The chain employs TRBV7-9 and TRBJ2-2; maybe TRBD1 (5 bases). The CDR3 is 14 amino acids. Germline V gives CDR1 SEHNR, CDR2 FQNEAQ (reference sequence). V lost 8 bases to trimming and J lost 2 bases, with 12 bases between them. The CDR3 loop reads CASFPDSNTGELFF. Written as DNA, the CDR3 is TGTGCCAGCTTCCCAGACAGTAACACCGGGGAGCTGTTTTTT.

In its sample, this clonotype was seen a few times. The chain couples TRBV4-3 to TRBJ2-3; D is unclear. Germline V lookup: CDR1 LGHNA, CDR2 YSLEER. The CDR3 consists of 13 residues. V was cut by 3 bases and J by 5 bases, with 9 bases left in between. The CDR3 coding sequence is TGCGCCAGCAGCCAGGGCTATGGAGATACGCAGTATTTT. This sequence encodes CASSQGYGDTQYF.

The table lists this clonotype with a few counts. DNA for the CDR3: TGCAGTGCTCCTAGGCCGCCCTTAGTAGAGACCCAGTACTTC. Protein product: CSAPRPPLVETQYF. The V call is TRBV20-1, the J call TRBJ2-5; D remains unclear. This CDR3 comprises 14 residues. Germline CDR1 is DFQATT and CDR2 is SNEGSKA (reference sequence). Trimming took off 5 bases at V and 4 bases at J, with 17 bases between the two ends.

This clonotype has more than one count but fewer than ten. The chain uses TRBV7-2 and TRBJ2-1; D gene uncertain. Germline V CDR1 and CDR2: SGHTA, FQGNSA. The ends were cut back, 2 bases at V and 5 bases at J, with 10 bases in the middle. The CDR3 covers 14 residues. The CDR3 nucleotides are TGTGCCAGCAGCTTACTTCGGACCAACAATGAGCAGTTCTTC. It is translated as CASSLLRTNNEQFF.

The chain is built from TRBV4-1 and TRBJ2-5, with 8 bases matching TRBD1. Germline V lookup: CDR1 MGHRA, CDR2 YSYEKL. V dropped 0 bases and J dropped 2; count of bases not matched to a gene: 8. CDR3 length: 17 amino acids. The CDR3 nucleotides read TGCGCCAGCAGCCAAGATAGGGGGACAGGAGTTCAAGAGACCCAGTACTTC. Translating it yields CASSQDRGTGVQETQYF.

This clonotype has only a few counts. V is TRBV6-5 and J is TRBJ2-3; no clear D. CDR1 and CDR2 from the germline V gene are MNHEY and SVGAGI. V lost 6 bases, J lost 1 base, and 8 bases lay in between. This CDR3 has 13 residues. The CDR3 DNA reads TGTGCCAGCAGGACGGTCGGCACAGATACGCAGTATTTT. The encoded protein is CASRTVGTDTQYF.

The DNA of the CDR3 is TGCAGTGCCCAGACGGGTGGCTATGGCTACACCTTC. Protein sequence: CSAQTGGYGYTF. The chain couples TRBV20-1 to TRBJ1-2; no clear D. V was shortened by 6 bases and J by 4 bases, with 12 bases between the two germline ends. Per germline, CDR1 DFQATT and CDR2 SNEGSKA (reference sequence). The CDR3 sequence is 12 residues long.

The chain is built from TRBV7-2 and TRBJ1-2, with a weak D call TRBD1 (6 bases). Trimming took off 3 bases at V and 12 bases at J, with 17 bases between the two ends. Germline V lookup: CDR1 SGHTA, CDR2 FQGNSA. The length of the CDR3 is 13 residues. DNA for the CDR3: TGTGCCAGCAGCTTCCCCCAGGGGACCCTTGACACCTTC. This encodes CASSFPQGTLDTF.

The chain links TRBV6-5 to TRBJ2-3; a weak D match, TRBD1 (5 bases). With 1 base removed from V and 1 base from J, the gap between germline ends came to 12 bases. Germline values: CDR1 MNHEY, CDR2 SVGAGI. The length of the CDR3 is 16 residues. The CDR3 region has the DNA TGTGCCAGCAGTTACTTTCAGGGCCTCGGCACAGATACGCAGTATTTT. This translates into CASSYFQGLGTDTQYF.

The V and J genes are TRBV7-2 and TRBJ2-1, with 11 bases matching TRBD2. The germline CDR1 and CDR2 sequences are SGHTA and FQGNSA. J was trimmed by 7 bases and V by 6 bases; bases with no gene match: 8. The length of the CDR3 is 15 residues. CDR3 sequence: CASSQPGLAVNEQFF. CDR3 DNA: TGTGCCAGCAGTCAACCGGGACTAGCGGTGAATGAGCAGTTCTTC.

This CDR3 is CASSPAGAGAFF. CDR3 coding DNA: TGTGCCAGCTCCCCTGCCGGGGCGGGGGCTTTCTTT. The chain combines TRBV18 with TRBJ1-1; possible D gene TRBD1, 5 bases. Per germline, CDR1 KGHSH and CDR2 LQKENI. V lost 6 bases and J lost 11, with 16 bases in between. The CDR3 covers 12 residues. Complete variable domain (other parts from reference TRBV18 and TRBJ1-1): NAGVMQNPRHLVRRRGQEARLRCSPMKGHSHVYWYRQLPEEGLKFMVYLQKENIIDESGMPKERFSAEFPKEGPSILRIQQVVRGDSAAYFCASSPAGAGAFFGQGTRLTVV.

This clonotype occurred many times. This chain joins TRBV5-6 and TRBJ2-2; D is unresolved. The V end was cut by 0 bases, the J end by 5 bases, with 5 bases between. CDR1 is SGHDT and CDR2 is YYEEEE in the germline V gene. The CDR3 runs 13 residues. CDR3 in DNA: TGTGCCAGCAGCTTGGAAAGGACCGGGGAGCTGTTTTTT. Protein: CASSLERTGELFF.

CDR3 sequence: CASSATFADTQYF. CDR3 in DNA: TGTGCCAGCAGCGCCACATTCGCAGATACGCAGTATTTT. This chain joins TRBV9 and TRBJ2-3, with D uncertain. The CDR3 contains 13 residues. Germline values: CDR1 SGDLS, CDR2 YYNGEE. V dropped 3 bases and J dropped 4 bases, with 9 bases sitting between them. Full variable domain (remainder filled in from reference TRBV9 and TRBJ2-3): DSGVTQTPKHLITATGQRVTLRCSPRSGDLSVYWYQQSLDQGLQFLIQYYNGEERAKGNILERFSAQQFPDLHSELNLSSLELGDSALYFCASSATFADTQYFGPGTRLTVL.

This clonotype has a handful of counts. V usage is TRBV7-2 and J usage is TRBJ1-5; D not resolved. The V end was cut by 2 bases, the J end by 0 bases, with 8 bases between. The CDR3 contains 15 residues. Looked up from germline, CDR1 is SGHTA and CDR2 is FQGNSA. CDR3 sequence (DNA): TGTGCCAGCAGCTTATCCGGGTATAGCAATCAGCCCCAGCATTTT. Encoded protein: CASSLSGYSNQPQHF. The full variable domain, completed using reference TRBV7-2 and TRBJ1-5, is GAGVSQSPSNKVTEKGKDVELRCDPISGHTALYWYRQSLGQGLEFLIYFQGNSAPDKSGLPSDRFSAERTGGSVSTLTIQRTQQEDSAVYLCASSLSGYSNQPQHFGDGTRLSIL.

This clonotype has only a few counts. This rearrangement joins TRBV28 to TRBJ1-5; D might be TRBD1 (5 bases). V lost 2 bases to trimming and J lost 2 bases, with 10 bases between them. The CDR3 consists of 15 residues. The germline CDR1 and CDR2 sequences are MDHEN and SYDVKM. CDR3 sequence reads: CASSLAGDGNQPQHF. Here the CDR3 DNA reads TGTGCCAGCAGTTTAGCGGGGGATGGCAATCAGCCCCAGCATTTT. The whole variable domain, filled in from reference TRBV28 and TRBJ1-5, reads DVKVTQSSRYLVKRTGEKVFLECVQDMDHENMFWYRQDPGLGLRLIYFSYDVKMKEKGDIPEGYSVSREKKERFSLILESASTNQTSMYLCASSLAGDGNQPQHFGDGTRLSIL.

This clonotype was seen only a few times. The chain employs TRBV5-1 and TRBJ2-5, with D hard to call. Looked up from germline, CDR1 is SGHRS and CDR2 is YFSETQ. Trimming left V 0 bases short and J 5 bases short, with 8 bases between. CDR3 length: 13 residues. The CDR3 coding sequence is TGCGCCAGCAGCTTGGCATCGGAGGAGACCCAGTACTTC. This codes for CASSLASEETQYF. The variable domain in full, with the rest retrieved from reference TRBV5-1 and TRBJ2-5, is KAGVTQTPRYLIKTRGQQVTLSCSPISGHRSVSWYQQTPGQGLQFLFEYFSETQRNKGNFPGRFSGRQFSNSRSEMNVSTLELGDSALYLCASSLASEETQYFGPGTRLLVL.

This clonotype was counted only a few times. The chain is built from TRBV20-1 and TRBJ2-3, with D perhaps given as TRBD1 or TRBD2 (5 bases each). CDR1 is DFQATT, CDR2 SNEGSKA, per germline (reference sequence). The CDR3 is 15 amino acids. Trimming removed 6 bases from V and 2 bases from J, with 18 bases in between. This CDR3 reads CSAATPGDVTDTQYF. CDR3 DNA sequence: TGCAGTGCCGCTACCCCCGGGGACGTCACAGATACGCAGTATTTT.

This clonotype was counted a few times. The gene calls are TRBV20-1 and TRBJ1-2, with D possibly TRBD1 on 5 matching bases. This CDR3 has 14 residues. The V end lost 1 base, the J end lost 4 bases, and 13 bases lay between the germline ends. Germline values: CDR1 DFQATT, CDR2 SNEGSKA (reference sequence). CDR3 sequence (DNA): TGCAGTGCTAGAGGGGAGGGGTCTTCCTATGGCTACACCTTC. Protein sequence: CSARGEGSSYGYTF.

V and J are TRBV20-1 and TRBJ2-3, with 16 bases fitting TRBD2. The CDR3 runs to 18 residues. The germline V gene has CDR1 DFQATT and CDR2 SNEGSKA (reference sequence). The V gene end was trimmed by 6 bases and the J gene end by 0 bases; junction bases not matched to a gene: 9. The CDR3 loop reads CSATRGLAGGLSTDTQYF. The CDR3 bases are TGCAGTGCCACCCGGGGACTAGCGGGGGGGCTGAGCACAGATACGCAGTATTTT.

This clonotype has at least ten counts. CDR3 nucleotides: TGCGCCAGCAGCCAAGATCTAACTAGCGGTTTCACAGATACGCAGTATTTT. This codes for CASSQDLTSGFTDTQYF. J is TRBJ2-3 and V is TRBV4-1, with TRBD2 matching 8 bases. In germline, CDR1 is MGHRA, CDR2 YSYEKL. This CDR3 contains 17 residues. Trimming removed 0 bases from V and 2 bases from J; junction bases left unmatched: 7.

This clonotype was counted a few times. The chain employs TRBV7-3 and TRBJ2-1, with a possible D match to TRBD1 (6 bases). The CDR3 length is 15 residues. CDR1 is SGHTA and CDR2 is FQGTGA in the germline V gene. The V end was cut by 0 bases, the J end by 2 bases, with 8 bases between. The CDR3 is CASSLTQGTYNEQFF. The DNA for the CDR3 is TGTGCCAGCAGCTTAACACAGGGTACCTACAATGAGCAGTTCTTC.

This clonotype came up a few times. The chain couples TRBV5-1 to TRBJ1-2; the match to TRBD1 covers 9 bases. This CDR3 has 17 residues. CDR1 is SGHRS, CDR2 YFSETQ, per germline. V lost 1 base, J lost 4 bases, and 11 bases stayed unmatched. CDR3 region: CASSLTNSGQGRYGYTF. The CDR3 region has the DNA TGCGCCAGCAGCTTGACCAACTCGGGACAGGGTCGCTATGGCTACACCTTC. Drawing the rest from reference TRBV5-1 and TRBJ1-2, the complete variable domain is KAGVTQTPRYLIKTRGQQVTLSCSPISGHRSVSWYQQTPGQGLQFLFEYFSETQRNKGNFPGRFSGRQFSNSRSEMNVSTLELGDSALYLCASSLTNSGQGRYGYTFGSGTRLTVV.

This chain connects TRBV25-1 to TRBJ2-7; D is perhaps TRBD1 or TRBD2 (5 bases each). V was pared by 4 bases and J by 3 bases, with 16 bases between. The CDR3 runs 15 residues. Germline CDR1 and CDR2: MGHDK and SYGVNS. The chain's CDR3 is CASSVSGPRFYEQYF. In nucleotides, the CDR3 is TGTGCCAGCAGTGTGTCGGGACCAAGGTTCTACGAGCAGTACTTC.

This clonotype was picked up a small number of times. CDR3 sequence: CATSDSLETGTDTQYF. CDR3 coding DNA: TGTGCCACCAGTGATTCCCTGGAAACAGGCACAGATACGCAGTATTTT. The chain uses TRBV24-1 and TRBJ2-3; D is uncertain. V lost 2 bases to trimming and J lost 1 base, with 12 bases between them. From germline, CDR1 is KGHDR and CDR2 SFDVKD. The CDR3 extends over 16 amino acids.

The table lists this clonotype with a few counts. The CDR3 bases are TGTGCCAGCAGTGAAGTTATTGGGGGTCAGCCCCAGCATTTT. Translation: CASSEVIGGQPQHF. The chain employs TRBV6-1 and TRBJ1-5, with D perhaps matching TRBD1 (5 bases). The CDR3 runs 14 residues. Germline V gene lookup returns CDR1 MNHNS and CDR2 SASEGT. Trimming cost V 1 base and J 6 bases, with 10 bases left between them.

The chain uses TRBV5-6 and TRBJ1-6; D may be TRBD1 (5 bases). This CDR3 has 16 residues. CDR1 SGHDT and CDR2 YYEEEE come from the germline V gene. The germline V and J ends were trimmed by 4 bases and 5 bases, with 16 bases remaining between them. The CDR3 spells CASSMGPQVDNSPLHF. The DNA for the CDR3 is TGTGCCAGCAGCATGGGGCCCCAGGTGGATAATTCACCCCTCCACTTT.